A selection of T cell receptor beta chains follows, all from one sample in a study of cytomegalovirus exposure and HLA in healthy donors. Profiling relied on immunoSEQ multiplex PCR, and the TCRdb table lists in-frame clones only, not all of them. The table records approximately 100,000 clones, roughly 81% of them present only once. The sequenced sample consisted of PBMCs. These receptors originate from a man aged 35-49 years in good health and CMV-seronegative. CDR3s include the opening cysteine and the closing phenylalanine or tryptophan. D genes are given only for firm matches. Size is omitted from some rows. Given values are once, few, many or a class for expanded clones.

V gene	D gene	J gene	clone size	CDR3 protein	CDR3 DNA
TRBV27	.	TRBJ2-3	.	CASSLFAGTDTQYF	TGCGCCAGCAGTTTATTTGCGGGCACAGATACGCAGTATTTT
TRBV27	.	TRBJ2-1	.	CASSSSLGEQFF	TGTGCCAGCAGTTCCTCACTCGGTGAGCAGTTCTTC
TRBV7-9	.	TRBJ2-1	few	CASSLAGQGSYNEQFF	TGTGCCAGCAGCTTAGCGGGGCAGGGCTCCTACAATGAGCAGTTCTTC
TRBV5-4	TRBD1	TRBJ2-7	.	CASSLAARGYFEQYF	TGTGCCAGCAGCTTGGCGGCCAGGGGGTATTTCGAGCAGTACTTC
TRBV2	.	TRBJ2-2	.	CASTDSRSTGELFF	TGTGCCAGCACTGACTCTAGGTCCACCGGGGAGCTGTTTTTT
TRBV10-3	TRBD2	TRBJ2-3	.	CAISGPAGGPDTQYF	TGTGCCATCAGTGGGCCCGCGGGGGGGCCCGATACGCAGTATTTT
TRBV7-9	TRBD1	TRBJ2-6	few	CASSPKDRGSGANVLTF	TGTGCCAGCAGCCCGAAAGACAGGGGATCTGGGGCCAACGTCCTGACTTTC
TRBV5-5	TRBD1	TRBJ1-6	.	CASSRQGLNSPLHF	TGTGCCAGCAGCCGACAGGGGTTGAATTCACCCCTCCACTTT
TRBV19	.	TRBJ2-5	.	CASSRAFGTQYF	TGTGCCAGTAGTAGAGCCTTCGGGACCCAGTACTTC
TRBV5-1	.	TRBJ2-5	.	CASSPSRVLQETQYF	TGCGCCAGCAGCCCCTCCCGGGTTTTACAAGAGACCCAGTACTTC
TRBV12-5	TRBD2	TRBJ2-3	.	CASELGGTDTQYF	TGTGCTAGTGAACTCGGGGGGACAGATACGCAGTATTTT
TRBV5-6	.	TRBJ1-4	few	CASSLSWGRNEKLFF	TGTGCCAGCAGCTTGTCGTGGGGCCGTAATGAAAAACTGTTTTTT
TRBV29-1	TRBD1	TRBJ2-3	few	CSVGGQASSTDTQYF	TGCAGCGTTGGGGGACAGGCCTCTAGCACAGATACGCAGTATTTT
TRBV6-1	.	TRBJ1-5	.	CASSGPLDRNQPQHF	TGTGCCAGCAGTGGCCCCCTTGACAGAAATCAGCCCCAGCATTTT
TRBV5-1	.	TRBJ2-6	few	CASSEFTGANVLTF	TGCGCCAGTTCGGAGTTCACTGGGGCCAACGTCCTGACTTTC
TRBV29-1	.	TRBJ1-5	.	CSVGRGGEPQHF	TGCAGCGTCGGAAGGGGGGGGGAGCCCCAGCATTTT
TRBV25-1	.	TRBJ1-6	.	CASSPYRRRNSPLHF	TGTGCCAGCAGTCCATACAGGCGAAGGAATTCACCCCTCCACTTT
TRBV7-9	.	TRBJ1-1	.	CSSTDTEAFF	TGTTCCAGCACCGACACTGAAGCTTTCTTT
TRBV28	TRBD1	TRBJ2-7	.	CASSPGQGVSEQYF	TGTGCCAGCAGTCCGGGACAGGGCGTAAGCGAGCAGTACTTC
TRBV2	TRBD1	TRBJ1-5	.	CASSSGQGPQPQHF	TGTGCCAGCAGTTCCGGACAGGGGCCTCAGCCCCAGCATTTT
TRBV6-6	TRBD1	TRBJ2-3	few	CASNDRDRGTDTQYF	TGTGCCAGCAATGACCGGGACAGGGGTACAGATACGCAGTATTTT
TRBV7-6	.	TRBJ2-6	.	CASSLGLGTSLPGANVLTF	TGTGCCAGCAGCCTAGGGCTCGGGACTTCTTTGCCTGGGGCCAACGTCCTGACTTTC
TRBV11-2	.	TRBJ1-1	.	CASSFQGNTEAFF	TGTGCCAGCAGCTTTCAGGGGAACACTGAAGCTTTCTTT
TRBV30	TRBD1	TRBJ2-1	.	CAWVGERGLIWNEQFF	TGTGCCTGGGTTGGTGAAAGGGGGCTAATTTGGAATGAGCAGTTCTTC
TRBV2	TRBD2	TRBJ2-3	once	CASSESPAGGTDTQYF	TGTGCCAGCAGTGAATCCCCAGCGGGGGGGACAGATACGCAGTATTTT
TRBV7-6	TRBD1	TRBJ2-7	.	CASSPTLGTGAYEQYF	TGTGCCAGCAGTCCCACGTTAGGGACAGGGGCCTACGAGCAGTACTTC
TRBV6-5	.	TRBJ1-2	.	CASSRSGGGNYGYTF	TGTGCCAGCAGTCGCTCGGGGGGAGGAAACTATGGCTACACCTTC
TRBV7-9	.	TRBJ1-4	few	CASSLVSGSTNEKLFF	TGTGCCAGCAGCTTAGTCTCCGGGTCAACTAATGAAAAACTGTTTTTT
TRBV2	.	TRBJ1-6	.	CASTPHTTNSPLHF	TGTGCCAGCACTCCCCATACAACTAATTCACCCCTCCACTTT
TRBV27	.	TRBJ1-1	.	CASRITGTSEAFF	TGTGCCAGCCGGATAACCGGGACTTCTGAAGCTTTCTTT
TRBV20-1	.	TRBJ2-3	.	CSARSRDTQYF	TGCAGTGCTAGATCCCGAGATACGCAGTATTTT
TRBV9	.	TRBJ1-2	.	CASSVAPTGANYGYTF	TGTGCCAGCAGCGTAGCTCCGACGGGGGCTAACTATGGCTACACCTTC
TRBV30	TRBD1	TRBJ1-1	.	CAWSVRGGGGYTEAFF	TGTGCCTGGAGTGTACGTGGAGGGGGCGGGTACACTGAAGCTTTCTTT
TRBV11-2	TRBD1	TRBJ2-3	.	CASSLQGAGTDTQYF	TGTGCCAGCAGCCTACAGGGGGCTGGCACAGATACGCAGTATTTT
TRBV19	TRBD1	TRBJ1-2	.	CASSDGAGTGNYGYTF	TGTGCCAGTAGTGACGGAGCCGGGACAGGGAACTATGGCTACACCTTC
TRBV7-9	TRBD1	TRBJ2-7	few	CASSYRQGGRREQYF	TGTGCCAGCAGCTACCGACAGGGCGGTCGAAGAGAGCAGTACTTC
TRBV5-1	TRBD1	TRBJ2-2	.	CATRPDRETGELFF	TGCGCCACCCGCCCCGACAGGGAAACCGGGGAGCTGTTTTTT
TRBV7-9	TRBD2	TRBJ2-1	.	CASSLGLANEQFF	TGTGCCAGCAGCTTGGGACTAGCTAATGAGCAGTTCTTC
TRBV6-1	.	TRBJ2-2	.	CASSDGGQTHTGELFF	TGTGCCAGCAGTGATGGAGGACAGACACACACCGGGGAGCTGTTTTTT
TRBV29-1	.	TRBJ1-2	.	CSAAPDGYTF	TGCAGCGCCGCACCGGATGGCTACACCTTC
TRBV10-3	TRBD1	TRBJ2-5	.	CAISEWDRAETQYF	TGTGCCATCAGTGAGTGGGACAGGGCAGAGACCCAGTACTTC
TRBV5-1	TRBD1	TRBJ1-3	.	CASSLDLPGQNPGLSGNTIYF	TGCGCCAGCAGCTTGGACCTCCCGGGACAGAATCCCGGCCTATCTGGAAACACCATATATTTT
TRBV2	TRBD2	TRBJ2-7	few	CAGGRAGGRYEQYF	TGTGCCGGAGGGAGGGCGGGGGGCAGATACGAGCAGTACTTC
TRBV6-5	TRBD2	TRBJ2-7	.	CASSRSGGPYEQYF	TGTGCCAGCAGCCGTAGCGGGGGACCCTACGAGCAGTACTTC
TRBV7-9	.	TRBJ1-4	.	CASSLGPTNEKLFF	TGTGCCAGCAGCTTAGGGCCTACTAATGAAAAACTGTTTTTT
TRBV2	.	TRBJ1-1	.	CASREQGSLTEAFF	TGTGCCAGCAGGGAACAGGGTTCGCTAACTGAAGCTTTCTTT
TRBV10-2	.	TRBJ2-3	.	CASMRGGSADTQYF	TGCGCCAGCATGAGGGGGGGGTCCGCAGATACGCAGTATTTT
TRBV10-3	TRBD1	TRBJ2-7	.	CAISEPIRDRSYEQYF	TGTGCCATCAGTGAGCCGATCCGGGACAGATCCTACGAGCAGTACTTC
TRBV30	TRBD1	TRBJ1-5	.	CAWSKDRANQPQHF	TGTGCCTGGAGTAAGGACAGGGCAAATCAGCCCCAGCATTTT
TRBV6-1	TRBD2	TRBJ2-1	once	CASSEARGGHNEQFF	TGTGCCAGCAGTGAAGCGCGGGGGGGGCACAATGAGCAGTTCTTC
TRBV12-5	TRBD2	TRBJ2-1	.	CASGLAGVNEQFF	TGTGCTAGTGGACTAGCGGGGGTAAATGAGCAGTTCTTC
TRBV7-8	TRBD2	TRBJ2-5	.	CASSLVGLAGKETQYF	TGTGCCAGCAGCTTAGTGGGACTAGCGGGCAAAGAGACCCAGTACTTC
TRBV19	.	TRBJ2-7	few	CASSQASGEGYEQYF	TGTGCCAGTAGTCAGGCGTCAGGGGAAGGCTACGAGCAGTACTTC
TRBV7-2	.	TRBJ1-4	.	CASSLVQGSTEKLFF	TGTGCCAGCAGCTTAGTGCAGGGTTCCACTGAAAAACTGTTTTTT
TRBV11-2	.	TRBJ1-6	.	CASSFAGIGVISPLHF	TGTGCCAGCAGCTTCGCGGGGATCGGAGTTATCTCACCCCTCCACTTT